This T cell receptor (beta chain) was obtained from a study of cytomegalovirus exposure and HLA in healthy donors. About the research overall: Findings of an earlier analysis included some 120 million unique TCR beta sequences from around 180 million T cells. Study-wide findings and caveats: A link between a missense DCLRE1C variant and TCR beta V- and J-gene trimming emerged from a later analysis. Most subjects had HLA-A and HLA-B alleles reportedly predicted accurately by TCR beta sequences. TCR sequences were mostly rare, though some public TCRs occurred in many donors.

V lost 5 bases, J lost 8 bases, and 12 bases lay in between. This CDR3 region has 12 residues. Per the germline V gene, CDR1 is PRHDT and CDR2 is FYEKMQ (reference sequence). Researchers ran the PCR with 60 Vbeta and 13 Jbeta primers. The data were produced by immunoSEQ multiplex PCR, yet TCRdb's version contains in-frame clones alone and is incomplete. The repertoire holds under 200,000 clones, with roughly 80% as singletons. Regarding this clone: Its antigen remains unknown.

This rearrangement joins TRBV13 to TRBJ1-2; maybe TRBD1 (6 bases). The clonotype was recovered from a human donor in good health. The sample was PBMCs. CDR3 sequence: CASSSTGRGYTF. The CDR3 DNA is TGTGCCAGCAGCAGCACAGGGAGAGGCTACACCTTC. Combining the CDR3 with reference TRBV13 and TRBJ1-2 gives the whole variable domain AAGVIQSPRHLIKEKRETATLKCYPIPRHDTVYWYQQGPGQDPQFLISFYEKMQSDKGSIPDRFSAQQFSDYHSELNMSSLELGDSALYFCASSSTGRGYTFGSGTRLTVV.